The following is a TCR beta chain sequence with its context. V gave up 3 bases and J gave up 5 bases, with 19 bases separating them. The CDR3 contains 16 residues. Treatment described: oral pan-JAK inhibitor, 5-10 mg twice daily. Extracted RNA was reverse transcribed, and the resulting cDNA served as sequencing template. The assay was immunoSEQ multiplex PCR, and TCRdb's table has in-frame clones only and misses some. This sample has 200,000 or so clones; 58% occur once, and the top ten carry approximately 5.1%. This sample is part of a study of CD8+ T cells in alopecia areata. Study overall: Among treated patients, oral tofacitinib was administered at 5 to 10 mg twice daily.

The chain uses TRBV23-1 and TRBJ1-2; D unresolved. TRBV23-1 is annotated as an ORF whose role is uncertain. This clonotype originated in a human donor with alopecia areata. The source was CD4+ T cells sorted from blood, collected at week 24, from a patient treated with tofacitinib. The CDR3 bases are TGCGCCAGCAGTCAGGCTTCAGGCGGTTCGAATTATGGCTACACCTTC. Protein product: CASSQASGGSNYGYTF.